Listed below are T cell receptor beta chains from one sample, sequenced in a study of blood T cells in healthy people across ages. TCRdb redid the calling of the 5' RACE reads with MiXCR, one entry per CDR3 protein. Of 850,000 to 1,300,000 distinct CDR3 sequences listed, around 43% are singletons. Sequenced sample: blood. These receptors were collected from a woman aged 55-69 years in good health. Both conserved end residues are part of each CDR3. Fields, in order: V gene, J gene, D gene, clone size, CDR3 DNA, CDR3 protein. D genes are given only for firm matches. A row's size may be missing; if present it is once, few, many or a size class.

V gene: TRBV3-1
J gene: TRBJ2-7
D gene: NA
clone size: few
CDR3 DNA: TGTGCCAGCAGCCAACACAGCTACAATGAGCAGTACTTC
CDR3 protein: CASSQHSYNEQYF

V gene: TRBV28
J gene: TRBJ2-7
D gene: NA
clone size: NA
CDR3 DNA: TGTGCCAGCAGCCCGGCGGATACCTACGAGCAGTACTTC
CDR3 protein: CASSPADTYEQYF

V gene: TRBV21-1
J gene: TRBJ2-3
D gene: NA
clone size: few
CDR3 DNA: TGTGCCAGCAGCAAAATCCGAGGGATGGAGAGCACAGATACGCAGTATTTT
CDR3 protein: CASSKIRGMESTDTQYF

V gene: TRBV4-1
J gene: TRBJ2-7
D gene: NA
clone size: NA
CDR3 DNA: TGCGCCAGCAGCCAAGGGGGGGCATCGTCGGGTGCCTACGAGCAGTACTTC
CDR3 protein: CASSQGGASSGAYEQYF

V gene: TRBV30
J gene: TRBJ2-1
D gene: NA
clone size: NA
CDR3 DNA: TGTGCCTGGAGCGCAGGGACTTACAATGGGCAGTTCTTC
CDR3 protein: CAWSAGTYNGQFF

V gene: TRBV4-2
J gene: TRBJ1-4
D gene: NA
clone size: NA
CDR3 DNA: TGTGCCAGCAGCCCCCCGCCCGAAGTGGGTGAAAAACTGTTTTTT
CDR3 protein: CASSPPPEVGEKLFF

V gene: TRBV29-1
J gene: TRBJ1-2
D gene: TRBD1
clone size: NA
CDR3 DNA: TGCAGCGTTGGACAGGGGAGAGATGGCTACACCTTC
CDR3 protein: CSVGQGRDGYTF

V gene: TRBV10-3
J gene: TRBJ2-7
D gene: TRBD1
clone size: once
CDR3 DNA: TGTGCCATCAGGAAATCCGGGACAGGCTTCTACGAGCAGTACTTC
CDR3 protein: CAIRKSGTGFYEQYF

V gene: TRBV11-2
J gene: TRBJ2-1
D gene: TRBD2
clone size: few
CDR3 DNA: TGTGCCAGCAGATATGGACTAGGCTCCTACAATGAGCAGTTCTTC
CDR3 protein: CASRYGLGSYNEQFF

V gene: TRBV6-2/TRBV6-3
J gene: TRBJ2-7
D gene: NA
clone size: few
CDR3 DNA: TGTGCCAGCAGCATCACGGGGATCGAGCAGTACTTC
CDR3 protein: CASSITGIEQYF

V gene: TRBV28
J gene: TRBJ2-1
D gene: TRBD1
clone size: NA
CDR3 DNA: TGTGCCAGCAGCGGACAGGGGAGGTTTGCATCCTACAATGAGCAGTTCTTC
CDR3 protein: CASSGQGRFASYNEQFF

V gene: TRBV29-1
J gene: TRBJ2-7
D gene: NA
clone size: NA
CDR3 DNA: TGCAGCGTTGATCTGAGGGGTCAAGAGCAGTACTTC
CDR3 protein: CSVDLRGQEQYF

V gene: TRBV20-1
J gene: TRBJ2-1
D gene: NA
clone size: few
CDR3 DNA: TGCAGTGACGCCGGCCCCCCCGGCTCCTACAATGAGCAGTTCTTC
CDR3 protein: CSDAGPPGSYNEQFF

V gene: TRBV11-2
J gene: TRBJ2-1
D gene: TRBD2
clone size: NA
CDR3 DNA: TGTGCCAGCTTAGGTAGAGCGGGAGTTCTCTACAATGAGCAGTTCTTC
CDR3 protein: CASLGRAGVLYNEQFF

V gene: TRBV12-3/TRBV12-4
J gene: TRBJ1-2
D gene: NA
clone size: NA
CDR3 DNA: TGTGCCAGCAGTCCCTTGGGGCTTAACTATGGCTACACCTTC
CDR3 protein: CASSPLGLNYGYTF

V gene: TRBV7-6
J gene: TRBJ2-1
D gene: NA
clone size: NA
CDR3 DNA: TGTGCCAGCAGCTTAGGGGGGCCGGTGTCCTCCTACAATGAGCAGTTCTTC
CDR3 protein: CASSLGGPVSSYNEQFF

V gene: TRBV12-3/TRBV12-4
J gene: TRBJ2-5
D gene: NA
clone size: NA
CDR3 DNA: TGTGCCAGCAGTTTTCGGAGGGGGTGGGCGAACCTGCTAGAGACCCAGTACTTC
CDR3 protein: CASSFRRGWANLLETQYF

V gene: TRBV24-1
J gene: TRBJ2-5
D gene: TRBD1
clone size: few
CDR3 DNA: TGTGCCACCAGTGAACCCACAGGGGTCCAAGAGACCCAGTACTTC
CDR3 protein: CATSEPTGVQETQYF

V gene: TRBV20-1
J gene: TRBJ2-6
D gene: NA
clone size: NA
CDR3 DNA: TGCAGTGCTAAAGAACACACAGGGACTGGGGCCAACGTCCTGACTTTC
CDR3 protein: CSAKEHTGTGANVLTF

V gene: TRBV9
J gene: TRBJ2-5
D gene: TRBD2
clone size: NA
CDR3 DNA: TGTGCCAGCAGCGTAGGAGCGGGAGAGGCTACGGAGACCCAGTACTTC
CDR3 protein: CASSVGAGEATETQYF

V gene: TRBV5-1
J gene: TRBJ1-2
D gene: TRBD1
clone size: few
CDR3 DNA: TGCGCCAGCAGCTCGTCAGGACAGGGCAGCTATGGCTACACCTTC
CDR3 protein: CASSSSGQGSYGYTF

V gene: TRBV21-1
J gene: TRBJ2-6
D gene: NA
clone size: few
CDR3 DNA: TGTGCCAGCAGCCGAGGGGGGGACGTCAGAACTGGGGCCAACGTCCTGACTTTC
CDR3 protein: CASSRGGDVRTGANVLTF

V gene: TRBV29-1
J gene: TRBJ2-4
D gene: NA
clone size: NA
CDR3 DNA: TGCAGCGTGACCCGGGGGCAGGCCAAAAACATTCAGTACTTC
CDR3 protein: CSVTRGQAKNIQYF

V gene: TRBV2
J gene: TRBJ2-7
D gene: NA
clone size: few
CDR3 DNA: TGTGCCAGCAGTACCGACGAATCCTACGAGCAGTACTTC
CDR3 protein: CASSTDESYEQYF

V gene: TRBV28
J gene: TRBJ1-5
D gene: NA
clone size: NA
CDR3 DNA: TGTGCCAGCCAAGACTCGGGTTTAAGCAATCAGCCCCAGCATTTT
CDR3 protein: CASQDSGLSNQPQHF

V gene: TRBV20-1
J gene: TRBJ1-2
D gene: NA
clone size: NA
CDR3 DNA: TGCAGTGCTAGTGACGATGCACGCGGCTATGGCTACACCTTC
CDR3 protein: CSASDDARGYGYTF

V gene: TRBV6-4
J gene: TRBJ2-3
D gene: NA
clone size: NA
CDR3 DNA: TGTGCCAAAGGGGCCTATCGGGCTAGCACAGATACGCAGTATTTT
CDR3 protein: CAKGAYRASTDTQYF

V gene: TRBV7-8
J gene: TRBJ2-7
D gene: NA
clone size: NA
CDR3 DNA: TGTGCCAGCAGCTTAGAAGTCAGATCGTACGAGCAGTACTTC
CDR3 protein: CASSLEVRSYEQYF

V gene: TRBV12-3/TRBV12-4
J gene: TRBJ1-2
D gene: TRBD1
clone size: NA
CDR3 DNA: TGTGCCAGCATTACCGCCGGGACAGGGGGCTATGGCTACACCTTC
CDR3 protein: CASITAGTGGYGYTF

V gene: TRBV5-1
J gene: TRBJ2-4
D gene: TRBD1
clone size: few
CDR3 DNA: TGCGCCAGCAGCTTGACAGGGGGCAAAAACATTCAGTACTTC
CDR3 protein: CASSLTGGKNIQYF

V gene: TRBV20-1
J gene: TRBJ2-1
D gene: TRBD2
clone size: few
CDR3 DNA: TGCAGTGCTAGAGTACTAGCGGGAATAGATGAGCAGTTCTTC
CDR3 protein: CSARVLAGIDEQFF

V gene: TRBV7-2
J gene: TRBJ1-1
D gene: NA
clone size: NA
CDR3 DNA: TGTGCCAGCAGCTTAGCAGGGCCGGCAGGTAATGGTTTCTTT
CDR3 protein: CASSLAGPAGNGFF

V gene: TRBV24-1
J gene: TRBJ2-1
D gene: NA
clone size: NA
CDR3 DNA: TGTGCCACCAGTCAAACTGACAGAAAATACAATGAGCAGTTCTTC
CDR3 protein: CATSQTDRKYNEQFF

V gene: TRBV2
J gene: TRBJ2-5
D gene: TRBD2
clone size: NA
CDR3 DNA: TGTGCCAGCCTGACTAGCGGGGATCAGGAGACCCAGTACTTC
CDR3 protein: CASLTSGDQETQYF

V gene: TRBV9
J gene: TRBJ2-1
D gene: TRBD2
clone size: NA
CDR3 DNA: TGTGCCAGCAGTGAGGGAGCGGGAGGGCCCTCAGAGACCCAGTTCTTC
CDR3 protein: CASSEGAGGPSETQFF

V gene: TRBV10-3
J gene: TRBJ2-7
D gene: NA
clone size: NA
CDR3 DNA: TGTGCCACCAGCGAGGGGGTTTCTTTCTACGAGCAGTACTTC
CDR3 protein: CATSEGVSFYEQYF

V gene: TRBV29-1
J gene: TRBJ2-3
D gene: NA
clone size: NA
CDR3 DNA: TGCAGCGTTGAAAGGGGGGTCGCAGATACGCAGTATTTT
CDR3 protein: CSVERGVADTQYF

V gene: TRBV7-6
J gene: TRBJ2-5
D gene: NA
clone size: NA
CDR3 DNA: TGTGCCAGCAGCCTAATCCCCGGAGAGACCCAGTACTTC
CDR3 protein: CASSLIPGETQYF

V gene: TRBV29-1
J gene: TRBJ1-2
D gene: NA
clone size: few
CDR3 DNA: TGCAGCGTTAAAGAGGGAAATGGCTACACCTTC
CDR3 protein: CSVKEGNGYTF

V gene: TRBV15
J gene: TRBJ2-5
D gene: TRBD2
clone size: NA
CDR3 DNA: TGTGCCACCAGCAGAGATCTAGGTGCGGGAGGGCAAGAGACCCAGTACTTC
CDR3 protein: CATSRDLGAGGQETQYF